The rows below give T cell receptor beta chains drawn from one sample of a study of Graves' ophthalmopathy and Graves' hyperthyroidism. Using its own MiXCR run on the multiplex PCR reads, TCRdb lists one record per CDR3 protein. Among hundreds of thousands of distinct CDR3 sequences listed, under 50% were seen once. The sequencing sample was made of peripheral blood. The receptors derive from an adult man with Graves' ophthalmopathy. Both conserved end residues are part of each CDR3.

15,TRBV9,CASSRDRAYQETQYF
14,TRBV7-9,CASSGQAATYEQYF
17,TRBV9,CASSPSAGGMGATEAFF
15,TRBV5-8,CASSLAGLGIYGYTF
13,TRBV19,CASSGRQGSEAFF
14,TRBV7-6,CASSLLSEQETQYF
15,TRBV7-6,CASSRDSSGGTEAFF
14,TRBV10-3,CAISGGQSSYEQYF
12,TRBV19,CASSGEGGPQHF
15,TRBV7-9,CASSQSTSGYNEQFF
14,TRBV30,CAWSGGLTDAEAFF
16,TRBV7-8,CASSSDRVWSGNTIYF
16,TRBV29-1,CSVEYRGGQSDYGYTF
13,TRBV7-2,CGSSLALNTEAFF
16,TRBV25-1,CASSAFGQTMNTEAFF
14,TRBV29-1,CSLSRVGAQEKLFF
16,TRBV25-1,CASSFSPGQGAYEQYF
14,TRBV12-3/TRBV12-4,CASSPRHPTDTQYF
13,TRBV19,CASSNSINQPQHF
16,TRBV9,CASSVATSVNTGELFF
14,TRBV10-3,CAISEPQGVEKLFF
14,TRBV4-1,CASSSWGRGTEAFF
16,TRBV14,CASSQEGQGPGNTIYF
11,TRBV29-1,CSRTGRTEAFF
13,TRBV20-1,CSASGGREHEQYF
14,TRBV6-2/TRBV6-3,CASSRDRFNQPQHF
15,TRBV2,CASSSFAANTGELFF
15,TRBV20-1,CSASFTGTGYYGYTF
11,TRBV29-1,CSVQTNTEAFF
15,TRBV5-1,CASSRNRDANYGYTF
15,TRBV7-2,CASSLGLGTGNTIYF
8,TRBV29-1,CSVASYTF
12,TRBV7-4,CASSLDGNEQFF
13,TRBV6-1,CASSDLRSQPQHF
16,TRBV7-9,CASSTPGLAGAYEQYF
14,TRBV12-3/TRBV12-4,CASSLGESNQPQHF
13,TRBV5-1,CASSFVRGLEQYF
15,TRBV5-1,CASSFGRASGETQYF
15,TRBV20-1,CSAPGSGQGQETQYF
13,TRBV11-2,CASSDGVGYEQYF
13,TRBV2,CASSDWRDNEAFF
15,TRBV4-3,CASSSPGHTGEKLFF
14,TRBV25-1,CASTRGQTQETQYF
16,TRBV5-8,CASSYRQPYSNQPQHF
15,TRBV5-6,CASSFLAGYTDTQYF
13,TRBV7-9,CASSRGQGAGAFF
16,TRBV19,CASSIARGGRGETQYF
14,TRBV6-6,CASSYLQGNSPLHF
13,TRBV19,CASSALDFQPQHF
12,TRBV19,CASSIIGTEAFF
14,TRBV24-1,CATSSMSGNQPQHF
12,TRBV11-3,CASSPPHYEQYF
14,TRBV19,CASSIDGYRTGAFF
17,TRBV10-3,CASSEGRGQGAWQPQHF
15,TRBV3-1,CASSQVWSRDSPLHF
13,TRBV29-1,CGSGQGTNTEAFF